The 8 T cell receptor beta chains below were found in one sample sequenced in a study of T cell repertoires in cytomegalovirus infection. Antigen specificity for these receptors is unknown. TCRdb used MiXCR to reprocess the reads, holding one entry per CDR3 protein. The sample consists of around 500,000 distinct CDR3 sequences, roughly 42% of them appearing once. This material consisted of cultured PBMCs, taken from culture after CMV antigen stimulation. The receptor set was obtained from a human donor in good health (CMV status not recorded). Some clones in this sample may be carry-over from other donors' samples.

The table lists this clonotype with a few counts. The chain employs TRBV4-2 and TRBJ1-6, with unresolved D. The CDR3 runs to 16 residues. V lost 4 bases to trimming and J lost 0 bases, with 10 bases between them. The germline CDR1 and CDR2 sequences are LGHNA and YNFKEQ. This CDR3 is CASSPPASSYNSPLHF. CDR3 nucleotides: TGTGCCAGCAGCCCCCCGGCGAGCTCCTATAATTCACCCCTCCACTTT.

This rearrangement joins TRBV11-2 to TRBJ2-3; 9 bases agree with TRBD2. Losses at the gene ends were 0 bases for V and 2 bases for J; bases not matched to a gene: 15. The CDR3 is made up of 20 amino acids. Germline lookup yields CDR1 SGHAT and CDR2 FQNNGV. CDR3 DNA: TGTGCCAGCAGCTTAGATCGTTGGGGGCTAGCGGGGTTACACACAGATACGCAGTATTTT. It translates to CASSLDRWGLAGLHTDTQYF.

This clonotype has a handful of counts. The DNA of the CDR3 is TGTGCCAGCAGCTTACAGAGTGGGGGCCGGGACGATGAGCAGTTCTTC. Protein product: CASSLQSGGRDDEQFF. This chain links TRBV7-8 with TRBJ2-1, with D maybe TRBD1 (6 bases). Trimming cost V 2 bases and J 8 bases, with 19 bases left between them. This CDR3 has 16 amino acids. The germline V gene has CDR1 SGHVS and CDR2 FQNEAQ.

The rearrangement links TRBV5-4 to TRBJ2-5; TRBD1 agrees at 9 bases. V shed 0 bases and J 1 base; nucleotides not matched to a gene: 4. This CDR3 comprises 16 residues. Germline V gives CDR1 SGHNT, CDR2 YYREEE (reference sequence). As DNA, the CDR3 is TGTGCCAGCAGCTTGGCCGGGGGACAGGGCCAAGAGACCCAGTACTTC. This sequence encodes CASSLAGGQGQETQYF.

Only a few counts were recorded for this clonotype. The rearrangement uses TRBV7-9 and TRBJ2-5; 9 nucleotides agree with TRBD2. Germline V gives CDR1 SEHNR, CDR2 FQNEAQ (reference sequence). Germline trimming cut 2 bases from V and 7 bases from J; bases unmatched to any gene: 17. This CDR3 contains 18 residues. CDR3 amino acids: CASSLTTDGLASRATQYF. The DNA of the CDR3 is TGTGCCAGCAGCTTAACGACAGATGGACTAGCGTCCCGGGCGACCCAGTACTTC.

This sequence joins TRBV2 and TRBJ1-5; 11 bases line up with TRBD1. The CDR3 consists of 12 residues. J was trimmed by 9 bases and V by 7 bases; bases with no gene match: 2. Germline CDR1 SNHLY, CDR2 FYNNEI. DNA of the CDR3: TGTGCCAGCACGGGACAGGGGGGGCCCCAGCATTTT. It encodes CASTGQGGPQHF.

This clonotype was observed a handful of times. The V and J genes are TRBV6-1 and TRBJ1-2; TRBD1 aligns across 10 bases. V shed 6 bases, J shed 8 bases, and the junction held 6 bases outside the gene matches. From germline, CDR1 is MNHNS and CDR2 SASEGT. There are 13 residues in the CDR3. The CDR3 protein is CASRRGTGDGYTF. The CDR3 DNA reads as TGTGCCAGCAGAAGGGGGACAGGGGACGGCTACACCTTC.

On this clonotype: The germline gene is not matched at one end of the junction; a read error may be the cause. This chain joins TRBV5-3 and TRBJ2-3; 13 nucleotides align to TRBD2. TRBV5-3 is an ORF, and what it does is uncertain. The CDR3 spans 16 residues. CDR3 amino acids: CASSWTSGGPGDTQYF. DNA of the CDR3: TGTGCCAGCAGCTGGACTAGCGGGGGACCAGGGGATACGCAGTATTTT.